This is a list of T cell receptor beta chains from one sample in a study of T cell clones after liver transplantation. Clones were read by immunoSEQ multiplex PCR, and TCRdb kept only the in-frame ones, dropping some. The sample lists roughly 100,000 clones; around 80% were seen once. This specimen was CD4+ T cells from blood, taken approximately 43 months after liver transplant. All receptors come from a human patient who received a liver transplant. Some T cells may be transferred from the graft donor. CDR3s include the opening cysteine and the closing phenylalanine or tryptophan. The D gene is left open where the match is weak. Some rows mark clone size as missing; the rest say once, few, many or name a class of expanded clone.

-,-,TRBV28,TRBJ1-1,CASSSGPHEAFF,TGTGCCAGCAGTTCCGGGCCGCACGAAGCTTTCTTT
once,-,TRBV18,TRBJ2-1,CASSPRPREWDLGPYNEQFF,TGTGCCAGCTCACCACGCCCCCGGGAGTGGGACTTGGGGCCCTACAATGAGCAGTTCTTC
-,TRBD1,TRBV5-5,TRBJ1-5,CASSEGQGNNQPQHF,TGTGCCAGCAGCGAGGGACAGGGGAACAATCAGCCCCAGCATTTT
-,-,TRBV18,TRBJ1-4,CASSPRGGANEKLFF,TGTGCCAGCTCACCGCGAGGGGGGGCGAATGAAAAACTGTTTTTT
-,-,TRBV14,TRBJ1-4,CASSLGWSVALVEKLFF,TGTGCCAGCAGCCTAGGGTGGTCTGTCGCTTTGGTCGAAAAACTGTTTTTT
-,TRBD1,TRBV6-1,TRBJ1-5,CASSWTGGNQPQHF,TGTGCCAGCAGTTGGACAGGGGGGAATCAGCCCCAGCATTTT
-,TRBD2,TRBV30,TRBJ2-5,CAWSVPSGRTGTQYF,TGTGCCTGGAGTGTACCAAGCGGGAGGACGGGGACCCAGTACTTC
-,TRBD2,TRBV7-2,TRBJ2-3,CASSFGPAGGPADTQYF,TGTGCCAGCAGCTTCGGCCCAGCGGGGGGGCCGGCAGATACGCAGTATTTT
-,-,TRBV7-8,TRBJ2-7,CASSPESYEQYF,TGTGCCAGCAGCCCCGAATCCTACGAGCAGTACTTC
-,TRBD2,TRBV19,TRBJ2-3,CASRRDHSSGMADTQYF,TGTGCCAGTAGAAGGGACCACTCTAGCGGGATGGCAGATACGCAGTATTTT
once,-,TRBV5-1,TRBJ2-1,CASSLEQGRSNEQFF,TGCGCCAGCAGCTTGGAACAGGGTCGGTCCAATGAGCAGTTCTTC
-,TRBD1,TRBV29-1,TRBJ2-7,CSPLWDREYEQYF,TGCAGCCCCCTCTGGGACAGGGAATACGAGCAGTACTTC
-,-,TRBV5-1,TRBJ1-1,CASSKEGIEAFF,TGCGCCAGCAGCAAAGAAGGGATTGAAGCTTTCTTT
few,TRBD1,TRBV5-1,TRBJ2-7,CASSLGAGTVSSYEQYF,TGCGCCAGCAGCTTGGGGGCTGGGACAGTGAGCTCCTACGAGCAGTACTTC
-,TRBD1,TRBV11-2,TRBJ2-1,CASSNRRQGIIRNEQFF,TGTGCCAGCAGCAACCGGAGACAGGGAATTATACGGAATGAGCAGTTCTTC
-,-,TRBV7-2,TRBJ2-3,CASSLMEEGDTQYF,TGTGCCAGCAGCTTAATGGAGGAGGGAGATACGCAGTATTTT
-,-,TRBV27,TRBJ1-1,CASSDPNTEAFF,TGTGCCAGCAGTGACCCGAACACTGAAGCTTTCTTT
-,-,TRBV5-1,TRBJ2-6,CASNRVSGANVLTF,TGCGCCAGCAATCGTGTCTCTGGGGCCAACGTCCTGACTTTC
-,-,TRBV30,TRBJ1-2,CASDIANYGYTF,TGTGCCTCGGACATTGCTAACTATGGCTACACCTTC
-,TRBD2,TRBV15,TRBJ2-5,CATSGALAGEETQYF,TGTGCCACCAGCGGCGCACTAGCGGGAGAAGAGACCCAGTACTTC
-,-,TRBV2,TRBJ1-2,CASSEWGANGYTF,TGTGCCAGCAGTGAATGGGGGGCTAATGGCTACACCTTC
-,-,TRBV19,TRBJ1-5,CASSTVSGISNQPQHF,TGTGCCAGTAGTACCGTCAGTGGGATTAGCAATCAGCCCCAGCATTTT
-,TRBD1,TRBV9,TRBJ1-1,CASSVGDRPNTEAFF,TGTGCCAGCAGCGTTGGGGACAGGCCCAACACTGAAGCTTTCTTT
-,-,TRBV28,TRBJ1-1,CASRGVFDTEAFF,TGTGCCAGCAGAGGGGTTTTCGACACTGAAGCTTTCTTT
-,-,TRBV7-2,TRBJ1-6,CASSPRRVTYNSPLHF,TGTGCCAGCAGCCCACGCAGGGTAACCTATAATTCACCCCTCCACTTT
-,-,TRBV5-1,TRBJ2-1,CASSLPGLVNEQFF,TGCGCCAGCAGCTTACCGGGACTCGTCAATGAGCAGTTCTTC